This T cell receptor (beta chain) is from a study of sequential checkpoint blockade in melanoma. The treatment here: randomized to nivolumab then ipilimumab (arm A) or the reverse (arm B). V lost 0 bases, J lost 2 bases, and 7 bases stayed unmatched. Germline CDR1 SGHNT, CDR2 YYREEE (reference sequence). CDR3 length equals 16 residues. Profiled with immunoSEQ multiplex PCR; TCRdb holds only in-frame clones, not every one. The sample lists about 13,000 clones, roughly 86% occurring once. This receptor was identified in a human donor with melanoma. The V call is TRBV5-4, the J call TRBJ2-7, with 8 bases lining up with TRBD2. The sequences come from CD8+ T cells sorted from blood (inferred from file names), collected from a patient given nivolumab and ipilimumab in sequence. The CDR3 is CASSLVSTSVTYEQYF. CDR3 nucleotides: TGTGCCAGCAGCTTGGTTTCGACTAGCGTTACCTACGAGCAGTACTTC.